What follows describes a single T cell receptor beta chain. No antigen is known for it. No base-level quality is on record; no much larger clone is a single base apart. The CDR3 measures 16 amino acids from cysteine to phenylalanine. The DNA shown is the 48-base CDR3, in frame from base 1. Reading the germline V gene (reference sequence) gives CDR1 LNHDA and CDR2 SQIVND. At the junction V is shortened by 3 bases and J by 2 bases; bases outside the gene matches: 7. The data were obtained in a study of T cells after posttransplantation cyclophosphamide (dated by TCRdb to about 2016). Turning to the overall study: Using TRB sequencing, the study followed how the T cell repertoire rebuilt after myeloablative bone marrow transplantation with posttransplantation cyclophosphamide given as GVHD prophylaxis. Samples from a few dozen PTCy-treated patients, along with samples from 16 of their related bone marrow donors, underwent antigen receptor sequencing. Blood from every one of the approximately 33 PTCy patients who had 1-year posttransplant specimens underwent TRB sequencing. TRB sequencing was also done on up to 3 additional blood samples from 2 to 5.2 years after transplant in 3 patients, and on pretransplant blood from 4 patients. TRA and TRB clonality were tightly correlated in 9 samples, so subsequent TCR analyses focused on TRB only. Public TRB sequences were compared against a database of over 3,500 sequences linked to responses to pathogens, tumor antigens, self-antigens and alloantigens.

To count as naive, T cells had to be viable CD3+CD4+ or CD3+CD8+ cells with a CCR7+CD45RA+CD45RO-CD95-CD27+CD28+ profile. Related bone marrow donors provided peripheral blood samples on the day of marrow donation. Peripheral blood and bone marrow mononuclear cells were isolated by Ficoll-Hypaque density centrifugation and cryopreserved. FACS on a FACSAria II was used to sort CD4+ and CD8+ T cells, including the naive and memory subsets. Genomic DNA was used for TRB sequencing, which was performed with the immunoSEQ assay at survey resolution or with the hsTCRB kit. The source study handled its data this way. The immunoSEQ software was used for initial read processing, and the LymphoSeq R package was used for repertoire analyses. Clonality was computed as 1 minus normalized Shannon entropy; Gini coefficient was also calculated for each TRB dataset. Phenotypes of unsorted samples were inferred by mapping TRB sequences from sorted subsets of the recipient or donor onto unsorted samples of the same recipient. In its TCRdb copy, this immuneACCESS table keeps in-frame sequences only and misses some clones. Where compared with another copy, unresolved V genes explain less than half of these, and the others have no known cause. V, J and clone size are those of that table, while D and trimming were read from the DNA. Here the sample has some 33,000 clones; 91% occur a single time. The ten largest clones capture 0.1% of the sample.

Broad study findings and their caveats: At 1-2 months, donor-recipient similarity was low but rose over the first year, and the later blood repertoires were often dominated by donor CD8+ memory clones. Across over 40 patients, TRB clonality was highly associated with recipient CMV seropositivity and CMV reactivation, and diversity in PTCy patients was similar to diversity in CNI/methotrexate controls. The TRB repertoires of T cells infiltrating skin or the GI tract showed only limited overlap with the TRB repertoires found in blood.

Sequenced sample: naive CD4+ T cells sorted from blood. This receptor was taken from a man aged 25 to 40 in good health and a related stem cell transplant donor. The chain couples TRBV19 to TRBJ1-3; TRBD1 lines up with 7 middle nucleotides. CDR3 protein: CASSIGTVKTGNTIYF. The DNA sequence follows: TGTGCCAGTAGTATCGGGACAGTGAAAACTGGAAACACCATATATTTT.